This T cell receptor beta chain was found in a study of cytomegalovirus exposure and HLA in healthy donors. Primers included in the PCR were 60 Vbeta and 13 Jbeta primers. Sequencing used immunoSEQ multiplex PCR; TCRdb keeps in-frame clones, though not all of them. This table has around 150,000 clones, over 55% appearing once. Regarding this clone: What it recognizes is unknown. At one end the junction does not follow the germline gene, possibly because of a read error.

Findings and limits, study-wide: Cytomegalovirus-associated status was assigned to some 160 TCR beta chains.

CDR1 is SQVTM, CDR2 ANQGSEA, per germline. The CDR3 spans 13 residues. The chain carries TRBV29-1 and TRBJ1-2; no reliable D call. Sequencing input: PBMCs. This TCR was sampled from a man aged 40-49 years in good health and CMV-seronegative. The CDR3 DNA sequence: TGCAGCGTTGTTCGCCGGGTGGACTATGGCTACCCCTTC. Encoded protein: CSVVRRVDYGYPF. Filled out from reference TRBV29-1 and TRBJ1-2, the complete variable domain reads SAVISQKPSRDICQRGTSLTIQCQVDSQVTMMFWYRQQPGQSLTLIATANQGSEATYESGFVIDKFPISRPNLTFSTLTVSNMSPEDSSIYLCSVVRRVDYGYPFGSGTRLTVV.